The clone carrying this T cell receptor (beta chain) came up a few times. The antigen is undetermined. This specimen belongs to a study of human T cells and chemical hapten exposure. For the study at large: 2% DPC was applied to about 2 cm by about 2 cm of upper inner arm skin for sensitization.

Time point noted: pre-sensitization, week 0. Treatment defined: therapeutic diphenylcyclopropenone sensitization with weekly scalp DPC. The CDR3 has 15 amino acids. With V trimmed by 4 bases and J by 5 bases, 9 bases remained unmatched. The V gene's germline CDR1 is SGDLS and CDR2 YYNGEE. Findings and caveats of the study: More PT1 expanded TCRs went with higher patch test scores. Relative to control repertoires, expanded TCRs gave rise to significantly more large CDR3 similarity clusters.

TCRdb itself ran the RACE reads through MiXCR, one entry per CDR3 protein. The sample holds fewer than 150,000 distinct CDR3 sequences, about 13% seen once. This receptor was taken from a woman aged 18-29 years with alopecia areata. Some clones in this sample may be carry-over from other donors' samples. V usage is TRBV9 and J usage is TRBJ2-5; TRBD1 matches 9 bases. Here the sequenced sample was whole blood, taken in connection with sensitization to the hapten diphenylcyclopropenone (DPC). This CDR3 reads CASSSVDRGGETQYF. The CDR3 DNA reads TGTGCCAGCAGCTCCGTGGACAGGGGAGGGGAGACCCAGTACTTC.